These 25 T cell receptor beta chains share one sample of origin, sequenced in a study of T cell responses to AZD1222 COVID-19 vaccine. TCRdb's table, derived via immunoSEQ multiplex PCR, lists solely in-frame clones and lacks some. This table has around 130,000 clones, 70% to 90% appearing once. Here the sequenced sample was peripheral blood, taken 28 days after the second AZD1222 dose. The receptors here all came from an adult who received the AZD1222 COVID-19 vaccine.

In this sample, this clone turned up once. This chain connects TRBV29-1 to TRBJ2-1, with D unresolved. The germline V gene encodes CDR1 SQVTM and CDR2 ANQGSEA. V was shortened by 5 bases and J by 5 bases, with 10 bases between the two germline ends. The length of the CDR3 is 12 residues. CDR3 bases: TGCAGCGTTAGGATGAACGACAATGAGCAGTTCTTC. It specifies CSVRMNDNEQFF.

The rearrangement joins TRBV30 to TRBJ1-5; tentative D call: TRBD1 (6 bases). Germline CDR1 reads GTSNPN; CDR2 reads SVGIG (reference sequence). This CDR3 is 15 amino acids long. Trimming took 0 bases from V and 4 from J, leaving 13 bases between them. The CDR3 DNA sequence: TGTGCCTGGAGTGTACGCGGCAGGGGAAATCAGCCCCAGCATTTT. Protein: CAWSVRGRGNQPQHF.

The chain combines TRBV29-1 with TRBJ1-4; the match to TRBD1 covers 8 bases. V lost 5 bases, J lost 5 bases, and 10 bases stayed unmatched. CDR1 is SQVTM and CDR2 is ANQGSEA in the germline V gene. The CDR3 extends over 15 amino acids. CDR3 DNA sequence: TGCAGCGTTCGACCAGGGGGCGCAGGGAATGAAAAACTGTTTTTT. This encodes CSVRPGGAGNEKLFF.

The chain has TRBV3-1 (or the pseudogene TRBV3-2) and TRBJ1-6; D might be TRBD1 (5 bases). CDR1 LGHDT and CDR2 YNNKEL come from the germline V gene (reference sequence). The V end lost 2 bases, the J end lost 13 bases, and 18 bases lay between the germline ends. This CDR3 is built from 15 residues. The DNA of the CDR3 is TGTGCCAGCAGCCAACGGGACGCCGTGTTCCCCCCCCTCCACTTT. Its protein is CASSQRDAVFPPLHF.

This clone has just one count. CDR3 protein: CASSRGQGPLAQHF. CDR3 in DNA: TGTGCCAGCTCACGTGGACAGGGGCCCTTGGCCCAGCATTTT. The rearrangement joins TRBV18 to TRBJ1-5, with 9 bases matching TRBD1. Trimming cost V 4 bases and J 11 bases; bases outside gene matches: 9. Germline-derived CDR1 and CDR2 are KGHSH and LQKENI. CDR3 length: 14 residues. Together with reference TRBV18 and TRBJ1-5, the CDR3 gives the full variable domain: NAGVMQNPRHLVRRRGQEARLRCSPMKGHSHVYWYRQLPEEGLKFMVYLQKENIIDESGMPKERFSAEFPKEGPSILRIQQVVRGDSAAYFCASSRGQGPLAQHFGDGTRLSIL.

The chain is built from TRBV6-5 and TRBJ2-7; D may be TRBD1 or TRBD2 (5 bases each). Germline assignment: CDR1 MNHEY and CDR2 SVGAGI. V was clipped by 5 bases and J by 3 bases, with 11 bases between them. CDR3 length: 13 residues. CDR3 in DNA: TGTGCCAGCAGTCGAGGGACGGGCTACGAGCAGTACTTC. Protein: CASSRGTGYEQYF.

The chain couples TRBV19 to TRBJ2-1, with 7 nucleotides matching TRBD2. Germline V CDR1 and CDR2: LNHDA, SQIVND (reference sequence). This CDR3 is built from 16 residues. With 7 bases clipped from V and 1 base from J, the junction kept 10 bases outside the gene matches. CDR3: CASTPGRGISYNEQFF. As DNA, the CDR3 is TGTGCCAGTACCCCCGGGCGGGGGATATCCTACAATGAGCAGTTCTTC. Together with reference TRBV19 and TRBJ2-1, the CDR3 gives the full variable domain: DGGITQSPKYLFRKEGQNVTLSCEQNLNHDAMYWYRQDPGQGLRLIYYSQIVNDFQKGDIAEGYSVSREKKESFPLTVTSAQKNPTAFYLCASTPGRGISYNEQFFGPGTRLTVL.

V and J are TRBV7-9 and TRBJ1-1; weak D call: TRBD1 (5 bases). The length of the CDR3 is 15 residues. V was pared by 3 bases and J by 7 bases, with 18 bases between. The germline V gene has CDR1 SEHNR and CDR2 FQNEAQ (reference sequence). DNA for the CDR3: TGTGCCAGCAGCTTCCAGGGAACCACCGGGGGTGAAGCTTTCTTT. It specifies CASSFQGTTGGEAFF.

The chain links TRBV30 to TRBJ1-5; D is uncertain. The germline V and J ends were trimmed by 5 bases and 0 bases, with 8 bases remaining between them. This CDR3 is built from 13 residues. Germline CDR1 GTSNPN, CDR2 SVGIG (reference sequence). CDR3 DNA: TGTGCCTGGGGAGCGGATAGCAATCAGCCCCAGCATTTT. This codes for CAWGADSNQPQHF.

The chain has TRBV6-5 and TRBJ1-6; possible D gene TRBD1, 6 bases. CDR1 is MNHEY, CDR2 SVGAGI, per germline. CDR3 length equals 16 residues. Between the trimmed V and J ends, which lost 2 bases and 8 bases, there was a span of 16 bases. The CDR3 nucleotides read TGTGCCAGCAGTTACCCAGCGAGGGGGGGGTATTCACCCCTCCACTTT. Translation gives CASSYPARGGYSPLHF.

The rearrangement joins TRBV5-1 to TRBJ1-5, with 9 bases aligning to TRBD1. Germline CDR1 is SGHRS and CDR2 is YFSETQ. The CDR3 is 14 amino acids. V shed 2 bases, J shed 7 bases, and the junction held 4 bases outside the gene matches. This chain's CDR3 is CASSFTGGAQPQHF. In DNA, the CDR3 is TGCGCCAGCAGCTTCACAGGGGGCGCCCAGCCCCAGCATTTT.

The V gene is TRBV18, the J gene TRBJ2-1; no definite D call. Germline V lookup: CDR1 KGHSH, CDR2 LQKENI. CDR3 length equals 15 residues. The V end lost 3 bases, the J end lost 5 bases, and 14 bases lay between the germline ends. The CDR3 protein is CASSPRPTQDNEQFF. CDR3 in DNA: TGTGCCAGCTCACCGCGTCCTACTCAGGACAATGAGCAGTTCTTC.

This chain uses TRBV5-6 with TRBJ2-1; the D is unclear. The germline CDR1 and CDR2 sequences are SGHDT and YYEEEE. The CDR3 totals 15 residues. V was trimmed by 2 bases and J by 2 bases, leaving 11 bases between them. CDR3 nucleotide sequence: TGTGCCAGCAGCTTAGGCCCCGACCCCTACAATGAGCAGTTCTTC. Protein sequence: CASSLGPDPYNEQFF.

This rearrangement joins TRBV6-5 to TRBJ2-7; TRBD1 matches at 8 bases. Germline CDR1 and CDR2: MNHEY and SVGAGI. The CDR3 consists of 13 residues. V was pared by 7 bases and J by 3 bases, with 5 bases of the junction left unmatched. CDR3 amino acids: CASTIGTGYEQYF. DNA for the CDR3: TGTGCCAGCACAATAGGGACAGGCTACGAGCAGTACTTC.

V is TRBV7-9 and J is TRBJ1-4; maybe TRBD1 (5 bases). V was shortened by 5 bases and J by 8 bases, with 15 bases between the two germline ends. CDR1 is SEHNR and CDR2 is FQNEAQ in the germline V gene (reference sequence). CDR3 length: 14 amino acids. CDR3 nucleotide sequence: TGTGCCAGCAGCCCCCTCGGGGGGTACGAAAAACTGTTTTTT. Translated: CASSPLGGYEKLFF.

The chain is built from TRBV6-5 and TRBJ1-3, with unresolved D. There are 13 residues in the CDR3. Per the germline V gene, CDR1 is MNHEY and CDR2 is SVGAGI. V was pared by 4 bases and J by 2 bases, with 6 bases between. The CDR3 reads CASSSLTGNTIYF. CDR3 bases: TGTGCCAGCAGTTCCTTAACTGGAAACACCATATATTTT.

The rearrangement joins TRBV4-3 to TRBJ2-7; D remains unclear. Per the germline V gene, CDR1 is LGHNA and CDR2 is YSLEER. There are 14 residues in the CDR3. Between the trimmed V and J ends, which lost 0 bases and 0 bases, there was a span of 6 bases. Written as DNA, the CDR3 is TGCGCCAGCAGCCAAGACAGGTTCTCCTACGAGCAGTACTTC. This gives the protein CASSQDRFSYEQYF.

The chain combines TRBV7-2 with TRBJ2-1, with D perhaps TRBD1 or TRBD2 (6 bases each). The germline V gene encodes CDR1 SGHTA and CDR2 FQGNSA. V was shortened by 0 bases and J by 6 bases, with 9 bases between the two germline ends. CDR3 length: 14 amino acids. This CDR3 reads CASSLARGGNEQFF. The CDR3, as DNA: TGTGCCAGCAGCTTAGCCAGGGGAGGCAATGAGCAGTTCTTC.

The rearrangement uses TRBV7-9 and TRBJ1-2; D call uncertain. Per germline, CDR1 SEHNR and CDR2 FQNEAQ (reference sequence). CDR3 length: 13 amino acids. V dropped 1 base and J dropped 3 bases, with 6 bases sitting between them. CDR3 residues: CASSLDSDYGYTF. CDR3 nucleotides: TGTGCCAGCAGCTTAGACAGCGACTATGGCTACACCTTC.

The rearrangement uses TRBV20-1 and TRBJ2-2, with a possible D match to TRBD1 (6 bases). CDR1 is DFQATT and CDR2 is SNEGSKA in the germline V gene (reference sequence). The CDR3 contains 15 residues. V was pared by 3 bases and J by 2 bases, with 13 bases between. Here the CDR3 DNA reads TGCAGTGCTAGTCGAGGGACACCTAACACCGGGGAGCTGTTTTTT. It translates to CSASRGTPNTGELFF.

This chain joins TRBV18 and TRBJ2-7, with 14 bases lining up with TRBD2. Germline assignment: CDR1 KGHSH and CDR2 LQKENI. The CDR3 is 18 residues long. The V gene end was trimmed by 3 bases and the J gene end by 3 bases; junction bases not matched to a gene: 10. The CDR3 reads CASSPPGGLAGVVYEQYF. The DNA for the CDR3 is TGTGCCAGCTCACCGCCCGGGGGACTAGCGGGAGTTGTCTACGAGCAGTACTTC.

V usage is TRBV7-2 and J usage is TRBJ1-5, with D possibly matching TRBD1 (5 bases). The germline V gene encodes CDR1 SGHTA and CDR2 FQGNSA. The CDR3 totals 14 residues. V was pared by 8 bases and J by 0 bases, with 11 bases between. This CDR3 reads CASQGEYSNQPQHF. The CDR3 nucleotides are TGTGCCAGCCAAGGGGAGTATAGCAATCAGCCCCAGCATTTT.

The chain uses TRBV4-1 and TRBJ1-2; TRBD1 aligns across 9 bases. The CDR3 is 16 residues long. The trim removed 1 base at V and 3 bases at J, leaving 6 bases unmatched. Germline loops: CDR1 MGHRA, CDR2 YSYEKL. CDR3 loop: CASSQGADRGYYGYTF. The DNA for the CDR3 is TGCGCCAGCAGCCAAGGGGCTGACAGGGGGTACTATGGCTACACCTTC.

V is TRBV27 and J is TRBJ1-2; D ambiguous. Trimming cost V 3 bases and J 7 bases, with 15 bases left between them. The V gene's germline CDR1 is MNHEY and CDR2 SMNVEV (reference sequence). The CDR3 is made up of 14 amino acids. In DNA, the CDR3 is TGTGCCAGCAGTTTCTCCGAGGGAGGTAGTGGCTACACCTTC. Amino acids: CASSFSEGGSGYTF.

The genes are TRBV7-2 and TRBJ1-1; D is uncertain. Germline V gene lookup returns CDR1 SGHTA and CDR2 FQGNSA. The V end lost 1 base, the J end lost 5 bases, and 11 bases lay between the germline ends. The CDR3 length is 14 residues. This CDR3 reads CASSLVSLITEAFF. The CDR3 DNA reads as TGTGCCAGCAGCTTAGTTTCCCTGATTACTGAAGCTTTCTTT.